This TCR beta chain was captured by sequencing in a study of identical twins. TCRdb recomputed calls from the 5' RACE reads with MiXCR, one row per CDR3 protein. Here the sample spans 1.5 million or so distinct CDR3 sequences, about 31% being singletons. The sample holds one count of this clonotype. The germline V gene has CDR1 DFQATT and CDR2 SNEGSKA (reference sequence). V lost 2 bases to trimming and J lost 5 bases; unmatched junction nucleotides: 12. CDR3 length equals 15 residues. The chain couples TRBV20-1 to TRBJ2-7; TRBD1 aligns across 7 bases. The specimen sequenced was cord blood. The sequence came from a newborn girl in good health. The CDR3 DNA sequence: TGCAGTGCTAGACATGGACAGGTTCAACGGAACGAGCAGTACTTC. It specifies CSARHGQVQRNEQYF.